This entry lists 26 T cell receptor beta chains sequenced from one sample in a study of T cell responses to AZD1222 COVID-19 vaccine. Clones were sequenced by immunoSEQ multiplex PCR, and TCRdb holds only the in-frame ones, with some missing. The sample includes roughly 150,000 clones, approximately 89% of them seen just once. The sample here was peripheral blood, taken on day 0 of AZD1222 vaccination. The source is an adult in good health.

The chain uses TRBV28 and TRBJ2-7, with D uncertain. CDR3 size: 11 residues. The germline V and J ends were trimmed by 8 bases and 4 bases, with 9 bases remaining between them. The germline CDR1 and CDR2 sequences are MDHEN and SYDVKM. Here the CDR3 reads CASSAGYEQYF. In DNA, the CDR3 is TGTGCCAGCTCCGCCGGTTACGAGCAGTACTTC.

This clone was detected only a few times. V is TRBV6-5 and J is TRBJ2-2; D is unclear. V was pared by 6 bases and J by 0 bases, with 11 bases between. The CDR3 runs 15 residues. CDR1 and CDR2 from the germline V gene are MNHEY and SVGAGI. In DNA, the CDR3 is TGTGCCAGCAGACCACAGCCCGCGAACACCGGGGAGCTGTTTTTT. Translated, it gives CASRPQPANTGELFF.

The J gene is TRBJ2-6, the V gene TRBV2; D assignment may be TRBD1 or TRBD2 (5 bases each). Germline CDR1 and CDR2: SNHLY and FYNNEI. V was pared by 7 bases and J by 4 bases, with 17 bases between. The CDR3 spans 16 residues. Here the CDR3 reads CASMGVQVSGANVLTF. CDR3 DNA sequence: TGTGCCAGCATGGGGGTCCAGGTTTCCGGGGCCAACGTCCTGACTTTC.

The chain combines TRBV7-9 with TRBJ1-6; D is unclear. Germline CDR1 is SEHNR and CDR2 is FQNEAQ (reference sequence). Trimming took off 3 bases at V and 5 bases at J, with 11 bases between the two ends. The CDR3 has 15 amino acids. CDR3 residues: CASSLGYLDNSPLHF. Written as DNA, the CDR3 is TGTGCCAGCAGCTTGGGGTACCTCGATAATTCACCCCTCCACTTT.

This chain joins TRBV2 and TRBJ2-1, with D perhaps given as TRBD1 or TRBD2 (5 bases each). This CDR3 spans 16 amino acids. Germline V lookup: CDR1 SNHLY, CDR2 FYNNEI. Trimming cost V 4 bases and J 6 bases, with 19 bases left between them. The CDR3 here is CASSGRLGTSANEQFF. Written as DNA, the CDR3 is TGTGCCAGCAGTGGACGTCTCGGGACCTCAGCCAATGAGCAGTTCTTC.

CDR3 DNA sequence: TGCGCCAGCAGCCCCGGGTGGAGTCGAGGCTCCTACGAGCAGTACTTC. Its protein is CASSPGWSRGSYEQYF. The V gene is TRBV4-1, the J gene TRBJ2-7; D is unclear. Germline CDR1 MGHRA, CDR2 YSYEKL. V was cut by 4 bases and J by 0 bases, with 16 bases left in between. The CDR3 covers 16 residues.

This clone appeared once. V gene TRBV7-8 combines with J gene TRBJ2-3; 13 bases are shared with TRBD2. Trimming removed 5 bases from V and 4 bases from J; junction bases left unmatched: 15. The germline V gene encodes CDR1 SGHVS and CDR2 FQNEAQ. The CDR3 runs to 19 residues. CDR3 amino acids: CASSPTINRLAGGPDTQYF. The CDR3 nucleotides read TGTGCCAGCAGCCCCACGATCAATCGACTAGCGGGGGGCCCAGATACGCAGTATTTT.

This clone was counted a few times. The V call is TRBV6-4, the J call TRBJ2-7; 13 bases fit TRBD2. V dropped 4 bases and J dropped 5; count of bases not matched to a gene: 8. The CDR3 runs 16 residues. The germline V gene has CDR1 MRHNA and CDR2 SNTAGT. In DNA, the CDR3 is TGTGCCAGCAGTGGGACTAGCGGGAGTATATGGGACGAGCAGTACTTC. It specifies CASSGTSGSIWDEQYF.

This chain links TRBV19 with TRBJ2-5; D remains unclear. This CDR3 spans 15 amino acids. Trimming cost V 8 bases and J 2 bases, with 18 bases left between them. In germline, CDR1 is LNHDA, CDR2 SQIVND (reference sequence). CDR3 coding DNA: TGTGCCAGTCGCTACCACGGTGCGGAACAAGAGACCCAGTACTTC. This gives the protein CASRYHGAEQETQYF.

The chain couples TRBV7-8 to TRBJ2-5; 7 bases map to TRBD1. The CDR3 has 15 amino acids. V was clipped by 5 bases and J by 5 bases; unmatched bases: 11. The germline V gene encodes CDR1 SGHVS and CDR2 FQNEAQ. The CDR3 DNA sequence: TGTGCCAGCAGCCTAAGACAGGGAGTGATGGAGACCCAGTACTTC. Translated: CASSLRQGVMETQYF.

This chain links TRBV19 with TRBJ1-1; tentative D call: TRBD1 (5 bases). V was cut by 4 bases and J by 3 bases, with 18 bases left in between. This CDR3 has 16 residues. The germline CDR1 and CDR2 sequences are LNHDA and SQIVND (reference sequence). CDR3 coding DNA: TGTGCCAGTAGTACTCCAGGTCGGGGGGTGGACACTGAAGCTTTCTTT. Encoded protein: CASSTPGRGVDTEAFF.

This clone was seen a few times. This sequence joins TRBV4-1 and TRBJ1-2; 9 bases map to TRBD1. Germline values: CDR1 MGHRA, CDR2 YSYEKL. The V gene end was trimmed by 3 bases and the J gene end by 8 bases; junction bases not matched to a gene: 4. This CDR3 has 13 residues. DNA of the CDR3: TGCGCCAGCAGCCAGACAGGGGGGAACGGCTACACCTTC. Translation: CASSQTGGNGYTF.

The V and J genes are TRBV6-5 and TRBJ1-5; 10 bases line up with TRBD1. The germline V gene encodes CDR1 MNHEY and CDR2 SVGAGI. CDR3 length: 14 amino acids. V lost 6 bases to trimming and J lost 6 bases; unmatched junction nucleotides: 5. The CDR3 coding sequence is TGTGCCAGCAGGACAGGGGGCCAGAGTCAGCCCCAGCATTTT. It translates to CASRTGGQSQPQHF.

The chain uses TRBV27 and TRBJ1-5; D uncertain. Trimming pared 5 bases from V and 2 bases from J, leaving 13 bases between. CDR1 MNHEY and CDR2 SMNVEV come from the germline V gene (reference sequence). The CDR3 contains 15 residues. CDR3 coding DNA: TGTGCCAGCAGTGGTTTAGGTGCGGGCAATCAGCCCCAGCATTTT. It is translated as CASSGLGAGNQPQHF.

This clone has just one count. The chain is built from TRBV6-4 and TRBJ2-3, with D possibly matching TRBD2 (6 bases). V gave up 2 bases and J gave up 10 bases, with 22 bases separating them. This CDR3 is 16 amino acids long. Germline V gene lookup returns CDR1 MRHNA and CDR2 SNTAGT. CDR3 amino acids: CASSDGSLDAPGAQYF. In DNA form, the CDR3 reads TGTGCCAGCAGTGACGGTTCTCTAGACGCTCCGGGAGCGCAGTATTTT.

CDR3 DNA: TGTGCCAGCAGCTTGGAGGGGTGGGGTGGCTACACCTTC. Amino acid sequence: CASSLEGWGGYTF. The chain carries TRBV5-4 and TRBJ1-2, with a tentative D call TRBD1 (5 bases). The V gene lost 0 bases and the J gene lost 7 bases, with 10 bases spanning the gap. The CDR3 loop spans 13 amino acids. The V gene's germline CDR1 is SGHNT and CDR2 YYREEE (reference sequence). The variable domain in full, completed from reference TRBV5-4 and TRBJ1-2, reads ETGVTQSPTHLIKTRGQQVTLRCSSQSGHNTVSWYQQALGQGPQFIFQYYREEENGRGNFPPRFSGLQFPNYSSELNVNALELDDSALYLCASSLEGWGGYTFGSGTRLTVV.

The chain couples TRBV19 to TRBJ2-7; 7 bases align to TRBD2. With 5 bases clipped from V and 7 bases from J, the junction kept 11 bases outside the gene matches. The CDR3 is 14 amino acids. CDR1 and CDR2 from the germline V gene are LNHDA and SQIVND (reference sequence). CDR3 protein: CASSALIPGLEQYF. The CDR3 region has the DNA TGTGCCAGTAGTGCACTAATTCCGGGACTAGAGCAGTACTTC. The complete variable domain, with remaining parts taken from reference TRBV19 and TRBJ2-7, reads DGGITQSPKYLFRKEGQNVTLSCEQNLNHDAMYWYRQDPGQGLRLIYYSQIVNDFQKGDIAEGYSVSREKKESFPLTVTSAQKNPTAFYLCASSALIPGLEQYFGPGTRLTVT.

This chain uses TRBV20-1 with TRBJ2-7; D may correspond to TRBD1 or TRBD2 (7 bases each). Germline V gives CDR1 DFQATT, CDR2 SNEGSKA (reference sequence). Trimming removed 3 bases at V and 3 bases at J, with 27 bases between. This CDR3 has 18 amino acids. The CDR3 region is CSASRRRGGGAGYYEQYF. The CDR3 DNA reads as TGCAGTGCTAGTAGGAGGAGAGGGGGCGGAGCGGGATACTACGAGCAGTACTTC.

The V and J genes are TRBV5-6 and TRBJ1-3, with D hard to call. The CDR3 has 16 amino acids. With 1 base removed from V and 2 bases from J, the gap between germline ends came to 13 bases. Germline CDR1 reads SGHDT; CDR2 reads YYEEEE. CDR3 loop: CASSLLSAGPGNTIYF. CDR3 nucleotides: TGTGCCAGCAGCTTGCTCTCGGCAGGTCCTGGAAACACCATATATTTT.

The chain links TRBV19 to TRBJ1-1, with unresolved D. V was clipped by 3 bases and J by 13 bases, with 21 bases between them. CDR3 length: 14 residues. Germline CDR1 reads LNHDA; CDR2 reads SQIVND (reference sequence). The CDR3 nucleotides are TGTGCCAGTAGTATGGGCCGGACCGGTTCAGTAGGTTTCTTT. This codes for CASSMGRTGSVGFF.

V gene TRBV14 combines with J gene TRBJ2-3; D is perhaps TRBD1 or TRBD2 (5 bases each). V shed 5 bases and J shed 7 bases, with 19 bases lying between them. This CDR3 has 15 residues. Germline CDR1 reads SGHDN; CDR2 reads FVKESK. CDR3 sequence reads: CASSGWGRRPNTQYF. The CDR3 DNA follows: TGTGCCAGCAGCGGATGGGGACGCCGACCCAATACGCAGTATTTT.

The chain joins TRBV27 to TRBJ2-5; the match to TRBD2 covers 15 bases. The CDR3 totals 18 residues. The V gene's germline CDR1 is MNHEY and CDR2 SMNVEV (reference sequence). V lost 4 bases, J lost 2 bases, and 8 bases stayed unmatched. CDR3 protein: CASSSPFGLAGGQETQYF. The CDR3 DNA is TGTGCCAGCAGTTCGCCGTTTGGACTAGCGGGAGGGCAAGAGACCCAGTACTTC.

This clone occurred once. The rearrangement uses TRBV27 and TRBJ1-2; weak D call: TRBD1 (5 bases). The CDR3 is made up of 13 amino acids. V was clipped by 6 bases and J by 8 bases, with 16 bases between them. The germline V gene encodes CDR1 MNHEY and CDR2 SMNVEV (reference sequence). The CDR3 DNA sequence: TGTGCCAGCAGACTCCACTCAGGGAGCGGCTACACCTTC. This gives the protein CASRLHSGSGYTF.

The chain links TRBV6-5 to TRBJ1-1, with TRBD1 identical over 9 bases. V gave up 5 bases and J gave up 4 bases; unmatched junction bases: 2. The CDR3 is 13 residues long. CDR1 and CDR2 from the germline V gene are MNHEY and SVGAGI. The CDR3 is CASSQTGGTEAFF. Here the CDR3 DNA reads TGTGCCAGCAGTCAGACAGGGGGCACTGAAGCTTTCTTT.

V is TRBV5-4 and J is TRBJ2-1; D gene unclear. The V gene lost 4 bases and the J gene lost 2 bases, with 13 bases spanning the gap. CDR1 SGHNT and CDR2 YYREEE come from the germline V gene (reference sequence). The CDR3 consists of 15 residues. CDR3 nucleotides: TGTGCCAGCAGCCCCCGGACGGTACCCTACAATGAGCAGTTCTTC. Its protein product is CASSPRTVPYNEQFF.

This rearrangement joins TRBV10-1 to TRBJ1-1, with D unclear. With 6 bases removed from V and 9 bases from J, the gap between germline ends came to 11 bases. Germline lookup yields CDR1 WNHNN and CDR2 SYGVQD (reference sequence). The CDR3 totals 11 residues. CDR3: CASRADGKAFF. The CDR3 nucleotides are TGCGCCAGCAGGGCCGATGGGAAAGCTTTCTTT.